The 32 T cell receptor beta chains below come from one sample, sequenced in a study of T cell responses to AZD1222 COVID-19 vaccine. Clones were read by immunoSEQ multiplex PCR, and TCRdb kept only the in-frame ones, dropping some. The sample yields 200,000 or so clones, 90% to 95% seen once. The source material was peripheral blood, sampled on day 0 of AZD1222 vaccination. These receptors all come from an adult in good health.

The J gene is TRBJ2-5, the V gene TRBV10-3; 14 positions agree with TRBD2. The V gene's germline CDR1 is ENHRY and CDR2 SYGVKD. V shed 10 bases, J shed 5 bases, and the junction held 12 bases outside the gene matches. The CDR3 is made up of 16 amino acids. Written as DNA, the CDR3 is TGTGCCACCTCGGGGACTAGCGGGAGAAGTGTGGAGACCCAGTACTTC. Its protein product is CATSGTSGRSVETQYF.

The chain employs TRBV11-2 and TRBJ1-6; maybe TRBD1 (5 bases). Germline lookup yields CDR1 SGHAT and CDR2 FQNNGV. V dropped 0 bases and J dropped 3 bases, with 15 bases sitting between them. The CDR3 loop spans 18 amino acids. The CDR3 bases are TGTGCCAGCAGCTTAGATGTGGGGGGTTTCGGCTATAATTCACCCCTCCACTTT. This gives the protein CASSLDVGGFGYNSPLHF.

CDR3: CASSQLRIYSYNEQFF. In DNA form, the CDR3 reads TGTGCCAGCAGCCAACTTCGAATTTACTCCTACAATGAGCAGTTCTTC. The chain carries TRBV5-6 and TRBJ2-1, with no clear D. V was clipped by 4 bases and J by 0 bases, with 14 bases between them. Germline lookup yields CDR1 SGHDT and CDR2 YYEEEE. This CDR3 is 16 amino acids long.

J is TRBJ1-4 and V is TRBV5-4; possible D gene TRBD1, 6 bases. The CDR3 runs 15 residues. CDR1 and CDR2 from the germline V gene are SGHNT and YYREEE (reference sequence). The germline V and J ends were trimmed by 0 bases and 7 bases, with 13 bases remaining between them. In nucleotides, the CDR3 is TGTGCCAGCAGCTTGGCCGGGACACGGAGTGAAAAACTGTTTTTT. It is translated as CASSLAGTRSEKLFF.

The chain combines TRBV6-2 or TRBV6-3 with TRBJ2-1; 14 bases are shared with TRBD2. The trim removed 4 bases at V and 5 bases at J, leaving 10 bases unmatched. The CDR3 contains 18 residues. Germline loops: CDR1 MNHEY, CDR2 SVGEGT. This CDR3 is CASSSRTSGRPDHNEQFF. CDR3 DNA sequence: TGTGCCAGCAGTTCCCGGACTAGCGGGAGGCCGGACCACAATGAGCAGTTCTTC.

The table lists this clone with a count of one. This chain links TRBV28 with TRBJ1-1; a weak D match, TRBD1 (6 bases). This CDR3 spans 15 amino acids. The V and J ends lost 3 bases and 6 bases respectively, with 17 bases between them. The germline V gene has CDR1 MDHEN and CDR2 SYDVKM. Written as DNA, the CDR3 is TGTGCCAGCAGTTTCGTACAGGGTCTTTTCTCTGAAGCTTTCTTT. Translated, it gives CASSFVQGLFSEAFF.

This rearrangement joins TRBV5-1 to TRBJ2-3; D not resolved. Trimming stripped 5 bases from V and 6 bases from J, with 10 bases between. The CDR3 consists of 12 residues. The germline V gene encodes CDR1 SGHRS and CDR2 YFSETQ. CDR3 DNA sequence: TGCGCCAGCAGTTCCAACGCGGATACGCAGTATTTT. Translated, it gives CASSSNADTQYF.

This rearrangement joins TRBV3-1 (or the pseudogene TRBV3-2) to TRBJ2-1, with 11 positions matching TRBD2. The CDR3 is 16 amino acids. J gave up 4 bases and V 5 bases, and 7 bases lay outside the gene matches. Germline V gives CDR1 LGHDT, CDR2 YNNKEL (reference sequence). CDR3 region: CASSVRTSGFYNEQFF. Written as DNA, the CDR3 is TGTGCCAGCAGCGTGCGGACTAGCGGGTTTTACAATGAGCAGTTCTTC.

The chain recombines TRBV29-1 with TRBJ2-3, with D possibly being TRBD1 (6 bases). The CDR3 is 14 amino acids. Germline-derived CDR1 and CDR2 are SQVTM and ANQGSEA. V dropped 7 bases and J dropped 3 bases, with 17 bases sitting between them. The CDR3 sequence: CSGGQRTRTDTQYF. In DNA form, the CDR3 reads TGCAGCGGAGGACAGCGGACGAGGACAGATACGCAGTATTTT.

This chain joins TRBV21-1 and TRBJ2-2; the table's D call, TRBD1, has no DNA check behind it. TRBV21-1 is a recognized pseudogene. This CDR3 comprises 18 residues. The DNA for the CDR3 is TGTGCCAGCAGCAAAGCAGTGGCCAGGGCTTGTGCCACCGGGGAGCTGTTTTTT. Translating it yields CASSKAVARACATGELFF.

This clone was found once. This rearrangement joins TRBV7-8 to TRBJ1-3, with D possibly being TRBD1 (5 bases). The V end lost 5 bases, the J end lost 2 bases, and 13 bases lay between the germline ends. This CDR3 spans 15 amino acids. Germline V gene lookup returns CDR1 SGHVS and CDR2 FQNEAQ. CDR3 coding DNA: TGTGCCAGCAGCCCCGCTGGGGCTGCTGGAAACACCATATATTTT. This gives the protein CASSPAGAAGNTIYF.

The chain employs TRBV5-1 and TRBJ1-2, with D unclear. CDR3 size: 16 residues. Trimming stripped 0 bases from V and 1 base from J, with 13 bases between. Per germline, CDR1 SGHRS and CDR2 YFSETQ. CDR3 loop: CASSLERTEINYGYTF. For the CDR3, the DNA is TGCGCCAGCAGCTTGGAGAGGACCGAGATTAACTATGGCTACACCTTC.

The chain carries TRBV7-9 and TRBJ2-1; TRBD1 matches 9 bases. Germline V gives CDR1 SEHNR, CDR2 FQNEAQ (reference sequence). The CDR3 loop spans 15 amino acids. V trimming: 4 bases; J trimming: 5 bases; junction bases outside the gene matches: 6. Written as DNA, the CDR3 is TGTGCCAGCAGCTCCCGGGACAGGGCCCACAATGAGCAGTTCTTC. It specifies CASSSRDRAHNEQFF.

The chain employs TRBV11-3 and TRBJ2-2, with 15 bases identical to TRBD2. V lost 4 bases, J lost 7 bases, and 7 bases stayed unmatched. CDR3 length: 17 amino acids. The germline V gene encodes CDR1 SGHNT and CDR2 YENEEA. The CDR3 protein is CASSSRTSGRVGGELFF. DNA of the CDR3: TGTGCCAGCAGCTCCAGGACTAGCGGGAGGGTTGGCGGGGAGCTGTTTTTT.

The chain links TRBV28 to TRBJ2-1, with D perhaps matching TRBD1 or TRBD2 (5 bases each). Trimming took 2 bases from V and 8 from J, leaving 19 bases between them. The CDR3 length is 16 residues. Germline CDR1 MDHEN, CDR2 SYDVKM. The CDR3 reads CASSLQWGRELDEQFF. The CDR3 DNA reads TGTGCCAGCAGTTTACAGTGGGGACGGGAACTGGATGAGCAGTTCTTC.

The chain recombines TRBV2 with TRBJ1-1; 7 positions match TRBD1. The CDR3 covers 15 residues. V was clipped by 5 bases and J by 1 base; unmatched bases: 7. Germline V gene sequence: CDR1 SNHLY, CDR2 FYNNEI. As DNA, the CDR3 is TGTGCCAGCAGTTTACCGGGACAGTGGAACACTGAAGCTTTCTTT. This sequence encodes CASSLPGQWNTEAFF.

CDR3 bases: TGTGCCAGCAGCTTAGGTCTCGGCAGGGGCTATGGCTACACCTTC. Translating it yields CASSLGLGRGYGYTF. V usage is TRBV7-2 and J usage is TRBJ1-2; D is perhaps TRBD1 (6 bases). V dropped 1 base and J dropped 4 bases, with 13 bases sitting between them. CDR1 is SGHTA, CDR2 FQGNSA, per germline. CDR3 length: 15 residues.

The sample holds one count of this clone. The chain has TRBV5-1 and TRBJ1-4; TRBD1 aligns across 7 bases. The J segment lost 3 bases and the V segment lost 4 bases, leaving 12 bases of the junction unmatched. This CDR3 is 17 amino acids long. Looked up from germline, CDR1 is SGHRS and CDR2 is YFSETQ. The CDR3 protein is CASSPAVGGQPNEKLFF. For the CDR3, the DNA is TGCGCCAGCAGCCCTGCAGTGGGGGGACAGCCTAATGAAAAACTGTTTTTT.

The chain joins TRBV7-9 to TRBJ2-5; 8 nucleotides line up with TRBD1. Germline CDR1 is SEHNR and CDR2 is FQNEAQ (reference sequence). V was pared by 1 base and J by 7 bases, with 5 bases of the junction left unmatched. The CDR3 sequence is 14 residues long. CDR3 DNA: TGTGCCAGCAGCTTAGGACAGGGGTTCGGGACCCAGTACTTC. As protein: CASSLGQGFGTQYF.

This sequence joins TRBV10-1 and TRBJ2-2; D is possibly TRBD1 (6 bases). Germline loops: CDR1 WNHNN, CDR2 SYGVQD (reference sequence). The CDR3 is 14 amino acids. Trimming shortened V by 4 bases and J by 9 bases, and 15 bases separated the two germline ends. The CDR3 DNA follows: TGCGCCAGCAGTGGAGGAGCCAGGGGCCGGGAGCTGTTTTTT. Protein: CASSGGARGRELFF.

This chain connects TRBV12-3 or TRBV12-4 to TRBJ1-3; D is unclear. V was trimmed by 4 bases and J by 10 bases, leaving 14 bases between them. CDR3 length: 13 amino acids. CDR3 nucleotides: TGTGCCAGCAGTTCGTCCCAGGCATCTACCATATATTTT. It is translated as CASSSSQASTIYF.

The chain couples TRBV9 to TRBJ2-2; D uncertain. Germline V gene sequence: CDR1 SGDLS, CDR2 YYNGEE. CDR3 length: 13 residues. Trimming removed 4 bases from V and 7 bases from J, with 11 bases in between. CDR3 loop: CASSPTLGGELFF. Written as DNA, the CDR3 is TGTGCCAGCAGCCCCACTTTAGGCGGGGAGCTGTTTTTT.

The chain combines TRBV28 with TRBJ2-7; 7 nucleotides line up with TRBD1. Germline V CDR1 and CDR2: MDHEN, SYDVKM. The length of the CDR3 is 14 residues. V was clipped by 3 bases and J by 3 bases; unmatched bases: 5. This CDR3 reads CASSFDRAIYEQYF. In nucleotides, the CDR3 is TGTGCCAGCAGTTTTGACAGGGCCATCTACGAGCAGTACTTC.

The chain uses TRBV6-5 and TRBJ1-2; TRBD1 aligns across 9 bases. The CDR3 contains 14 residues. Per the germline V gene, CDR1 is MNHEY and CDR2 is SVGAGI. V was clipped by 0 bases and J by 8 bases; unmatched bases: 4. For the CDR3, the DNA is TGTGCCAGCAGTTACTCAGGACAGGGGCCCGGCTACACCTTC. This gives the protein CASSYSGQGPGYTF.

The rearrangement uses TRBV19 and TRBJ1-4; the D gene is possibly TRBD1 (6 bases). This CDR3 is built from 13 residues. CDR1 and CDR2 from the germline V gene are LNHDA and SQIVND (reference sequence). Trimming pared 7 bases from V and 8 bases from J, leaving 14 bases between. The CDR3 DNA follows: TGTGCCAGTACCGGCAGGGGTTTCGAAAAACTGTTTTTT. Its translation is CASTGRGFEKLFF. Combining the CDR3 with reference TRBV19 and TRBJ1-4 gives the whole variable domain DGGITQSPKYLFRKEGQNVTLSCEQNLNHDAMYWYRQDPGQGLRLIYYSQIVNDFQKGDIAEGYSVSREKKESFPLTVTSAQKNPTAFYLCASTGRGFEKLFFGSGTQLSVL.

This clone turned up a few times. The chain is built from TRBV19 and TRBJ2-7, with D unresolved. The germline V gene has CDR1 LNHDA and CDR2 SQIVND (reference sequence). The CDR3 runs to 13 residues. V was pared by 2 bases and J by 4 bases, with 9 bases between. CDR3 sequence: CASSIFLFYEQYF. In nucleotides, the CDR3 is TGTGCCAGTAGTATATTCCTCTTTTACGAGCAGTACTTC.

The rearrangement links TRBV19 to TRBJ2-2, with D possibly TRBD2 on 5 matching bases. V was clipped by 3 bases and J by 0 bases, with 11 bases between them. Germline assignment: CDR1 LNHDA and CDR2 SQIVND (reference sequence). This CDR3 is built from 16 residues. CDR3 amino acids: CASSMVVGANTGELFF. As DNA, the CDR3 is TGTGCCAGTAGTATGGTGGTCGGGGCGAACACCGGGGAGCTGTTTTTT.

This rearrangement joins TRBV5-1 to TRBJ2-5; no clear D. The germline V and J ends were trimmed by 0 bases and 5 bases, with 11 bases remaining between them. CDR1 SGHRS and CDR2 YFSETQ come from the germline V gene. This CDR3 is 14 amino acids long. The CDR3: CASSLATGMETQYF. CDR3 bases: TGCGCCAGCAGCTTGGCCACTGGGATGGAGACCCAGTACTTC.

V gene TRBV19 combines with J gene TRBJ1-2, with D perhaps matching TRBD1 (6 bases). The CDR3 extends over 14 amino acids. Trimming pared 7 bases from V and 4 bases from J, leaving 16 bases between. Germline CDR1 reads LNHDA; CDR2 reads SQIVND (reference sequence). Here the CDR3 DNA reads TGTGCCAGTATCCCGGGACATAGTGGCTATGGCTACACCTTC. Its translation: CASIPGHSGYGYTF.

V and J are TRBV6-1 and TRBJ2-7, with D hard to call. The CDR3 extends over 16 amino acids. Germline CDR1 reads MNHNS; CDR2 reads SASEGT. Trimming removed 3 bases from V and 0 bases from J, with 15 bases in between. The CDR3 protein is CASSDKSGTSSYEQYF. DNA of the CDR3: TGTGCCAGCAGTGATAAGTCAGGCACAAGCTCCTACGAGCAGTACTTC.

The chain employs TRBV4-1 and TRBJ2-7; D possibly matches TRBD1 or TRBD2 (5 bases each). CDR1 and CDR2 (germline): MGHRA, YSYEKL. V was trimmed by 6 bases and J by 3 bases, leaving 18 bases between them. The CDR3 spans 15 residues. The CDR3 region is CASSHVGLGDYEQYF. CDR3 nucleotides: TGCGCCAGCAGTCACGTTGGCCTGGGGGACTACGAGCAGTACTTC.

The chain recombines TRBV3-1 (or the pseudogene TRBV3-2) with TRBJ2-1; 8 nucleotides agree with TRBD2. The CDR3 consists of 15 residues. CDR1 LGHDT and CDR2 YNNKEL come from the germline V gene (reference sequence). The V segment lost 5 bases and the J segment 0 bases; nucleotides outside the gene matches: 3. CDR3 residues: CASSASGSSYNEQFF. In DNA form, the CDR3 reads TGTGCCAGCAGCGCCAGCGGGAGCTCCTACAATGAGCAGTTCTTC.